The source of this T cell receptor (beta chain) is a study of blood T cell repertoires in COVID-19. At the level of the study: Sites in the United States, Italy and Spain provided acute and convalescent COVID-19 samples. T cells, B-cell-depleted T cells, or PBMCs supplied cDNA or gDNA.

Original analysis: Reference gene primer amplification gave nucleated cell count estimates. The protocol was immunoSEQ multiplex PCR, while the TCRdb copy is restricted to in-frame clones and leaves out a portion. The V and J calls and clone size were taken over from that table, and D and trimming were inferred from the DNA. The data contain a few hundred thousand clones, more than 85% of them singletons. After removal of 0 bases from V and 6 bases from J, the junction contained 20 bases not matched to a gene. The CDR3 covers 20 residues. Germline V gene sequence: CDR1 LNHDA, CDR2 SQIVND (reference sequence).

This receptor was identified in a man aged 35-49 years with active or convalescent COVID-19. The J gene is TRBJ1-5, the V gene TRBV19, with 7 bases fitting TRBD1. The sequenced material came from peripheral blood. The CDR3 is CASSIEGGLVGRGVTQPQHF. CDR3 in DNA: TGTGCCAGTAGTATAGAAGGCGGACTCGTTGGCAGGGGGGTTACTCAGCCCCAGCATTTT.